This entry is about one TCR beta chain. The antigen remains unidentified. This sample stems from a study of T cell repertoires in cytomegalovirus infection. Across the study: CMV infection together with matching HLA type was indicated by public TCR beta signatures. Study-wide points: Carriers of CMV and the relevant HLA type were discriminated by public TCR beta frequency.

The germline CDR1 and CDR2 sequences are SQVTM and ANQGSEA. The V and J ends lost 4 bases and 3 bases, in that order; junction bases with no gene match: 4. This CDR3 region has 13 residues. Each CDR3 protein gets one entry after TCRdb re-called the reads with MiXCR. The sample yields some 320,000 distinct CDR3 sequences, around 29% seen once. The sequencing used cultured PBMCs, collected from culture after CMV antigen stimulation. This rearrangement joins TRBV29-1 to TRBJ2-7; 9 nucleotides agree with TRBD1. The TCR was taken from a human donor in good health (CMV status not recorded). Some clones in this sample may be carry-over from other donors' samples. The chain's CDR3 is CSVVSGQGYEQYF. CDR3 coding DNA: TGCAGCGTTGTCTCGGGACAGGGCTACGAGCAGTACTTC.